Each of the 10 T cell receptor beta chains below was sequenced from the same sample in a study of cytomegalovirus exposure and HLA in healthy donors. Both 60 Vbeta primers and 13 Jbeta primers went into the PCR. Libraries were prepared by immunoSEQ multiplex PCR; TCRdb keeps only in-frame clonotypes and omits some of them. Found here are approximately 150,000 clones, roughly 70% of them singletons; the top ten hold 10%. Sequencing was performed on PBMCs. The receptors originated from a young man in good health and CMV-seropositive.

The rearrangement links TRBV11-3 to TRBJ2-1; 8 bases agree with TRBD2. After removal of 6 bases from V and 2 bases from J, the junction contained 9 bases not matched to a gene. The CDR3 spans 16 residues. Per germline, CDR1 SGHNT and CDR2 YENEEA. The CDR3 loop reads CASRSMAGGTYNEQFF. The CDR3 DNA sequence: TGTGCCAGCAGATCCATGGCGGGAGGTACCTACAATGAGCAGTTCTTC. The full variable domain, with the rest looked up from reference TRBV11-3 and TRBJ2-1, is EAGVVQSPRYKIIEKKQPVAFWCNPISGHNTLYWYLQNLGQGPELLIRYENEEAVDDSQLPKDRFSAERLKGVDSTLKIQPAELGDSAVYLCASRSMAGGTYNEQFFGPGTRLTVL.

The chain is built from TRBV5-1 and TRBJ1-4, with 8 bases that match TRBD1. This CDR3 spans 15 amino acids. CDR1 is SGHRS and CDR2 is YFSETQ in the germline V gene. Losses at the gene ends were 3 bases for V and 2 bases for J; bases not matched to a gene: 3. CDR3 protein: CASSSQGATNEKLFF. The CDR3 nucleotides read TGCGCCAGCAGCTCGCAGGGGGCTACTAATGAAAAACTGTTTTTT.

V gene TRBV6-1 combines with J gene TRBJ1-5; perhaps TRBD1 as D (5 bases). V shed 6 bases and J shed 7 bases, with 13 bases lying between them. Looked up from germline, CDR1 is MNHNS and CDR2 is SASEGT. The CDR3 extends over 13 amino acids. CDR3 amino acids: CASSDTGDQPQHF. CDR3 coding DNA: TGTGCCAGCAGCGACACGGGGGACCAGCCCCAGCATTTT.

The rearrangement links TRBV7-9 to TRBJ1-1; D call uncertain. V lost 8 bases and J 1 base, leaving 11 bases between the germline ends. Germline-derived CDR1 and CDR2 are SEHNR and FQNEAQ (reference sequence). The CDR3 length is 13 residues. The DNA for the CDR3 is TGTGCCAGCGCCGTACCGGGGAACACTGAAGCTTTCTTT. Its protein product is CASAVPGNTEAFF.

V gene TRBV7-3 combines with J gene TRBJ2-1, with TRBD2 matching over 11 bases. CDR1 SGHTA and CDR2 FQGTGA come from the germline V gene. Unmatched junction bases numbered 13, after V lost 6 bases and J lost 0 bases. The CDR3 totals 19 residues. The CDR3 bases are TGTGCCAGCAGGGGGCCGGGACTAGCGGTTTTAAGCTCCTACAATGAGCAGTTCTTC. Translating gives CASRGPGLAVLSSYNEQFF.

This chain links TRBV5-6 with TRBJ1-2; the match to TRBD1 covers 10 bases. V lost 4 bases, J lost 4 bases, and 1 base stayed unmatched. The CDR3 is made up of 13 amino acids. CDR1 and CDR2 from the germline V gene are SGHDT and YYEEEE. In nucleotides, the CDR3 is TGTGCCAGCAGCAGGGACAGGGGCTATGGCTACACCTTC. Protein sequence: CASSRDRGYGYTF.

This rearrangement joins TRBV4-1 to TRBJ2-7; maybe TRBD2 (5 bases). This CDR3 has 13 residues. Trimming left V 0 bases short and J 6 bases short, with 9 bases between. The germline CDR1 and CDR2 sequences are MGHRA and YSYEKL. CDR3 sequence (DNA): TGCGCCAGCAGCCAAGATCAAGGAGGCGAGCAGTACTTC. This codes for CASSQDQGGEQYF.

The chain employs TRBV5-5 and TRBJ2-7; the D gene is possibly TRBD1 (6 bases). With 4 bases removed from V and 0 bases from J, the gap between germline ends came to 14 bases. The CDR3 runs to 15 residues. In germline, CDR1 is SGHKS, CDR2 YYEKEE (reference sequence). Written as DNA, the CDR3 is TGTGCCAGCAGCCCAGGGGCCTCCCGCTCCTACGAGCAGTACTTC. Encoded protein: CASSPGASRSYEQYF. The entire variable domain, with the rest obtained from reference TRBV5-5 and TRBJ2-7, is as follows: DAGVTQSPTHLIKTRGQQVTLRCSPISGHKSVSWYQQVLGQGPQFIFQYYEKEERGRGNFPDRFSARQFPNYSSELNVNALLLGDSALYLCASSPGASRSYEQYFGPGTRLTVT.

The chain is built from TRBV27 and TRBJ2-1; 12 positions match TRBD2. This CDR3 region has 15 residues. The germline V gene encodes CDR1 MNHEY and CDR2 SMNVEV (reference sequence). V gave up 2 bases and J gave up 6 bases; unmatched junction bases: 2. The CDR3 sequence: CASSLPSGRGNEQFF. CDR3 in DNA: TGTGCCAGCAGTTTACCTAGCGGGAGGGGCAATGAGCAGTTCTTC.

In nucleotides, the CDR3 is TGTGCCTGGGGACTGACCTACGAGCAGTACTTC. Protein sequence: CAWGLTYEQYF. The chain uses TRBV30 and TRBJ2-7; a weak D match, TRBD2 (5 bases). There are 11 residues in the CDR3. The germline V gene encodes CDR1 GTSNPN and CDR2 SVGIG (reference sequence). The V gene lost 5 bases and the J gene lost 2 bases, with 7 bases spanning the gap. Combining the CDR3 with reference TRBV30 and TRBJ2-7 gives the whole variable domain SQTIHQWPATLVQPVGSPLSLECTVEGTSNPNLYWYRQAAGRGLQLLFYSVGIGQISSEVPQNLSASRPQDRQFILSSKKLLLSDSGFYLCAWGLTYEQYFGPGTRLTVT.